These 10 T cell receptor beta chains came from one sample sequenced in a study of shared T cell receptors in the human thymus. The repertoire was sequenced with immunoSEQ multiplex PCR; TCRdb's copy has only in-frame clones and lacks some. Here the sample spans roughly 560,000 clones, about 80% being singletons. The same sample was also used in a study of human thymus T cells.

Sequencing was performed on thymocytes. These receptors all stem from a boy less than two years old with a congenital heart defect.

V is TRBV7-9 and J is TRBJ2-3; maybe TRBD1 (5 bases). Per the germline V gene, CDR1 is SEHNR and CDR2 is FQNEAQ (reference sequence). V was pared by 1 base and J by 6 bases, with 5 bases between. This CDR3 is 12 amino acids long. The CDR3 region is CASSLEGDTQYF. CDR3 coding DNA: TGTGCCAGCAGCTTAGAGGGGGATACGCAGTATTTT. The full variable domain, rest sourced from reference TRBV7-9 and TRBJ2-3, is DTGVSQNPRHKITKRGQNVTFRCDPISEHNRLYWYRQTLGQGPEFLTYFQNEAQLEKSRLLSDRFSAERPKGSFSTLEIQRTEQGDSAMYLCASSLEGDTQYFGPGTRLTVL.

This chain joins TRBV4-1 and TRBJ2-1; 8 nucleotides match TRBD1. The germline gives CDR1 MGHRA, CDR2 YSYEKL. The V segment lost 3 bases and the J segment 4 bases; nucleotides outside the gene matches: 11. The CDR3 has 17 residues. The CDR3: CASSQENRGKGYNEQFF. The CDR3 DNA sequence: TGCGCCAGCAGCCAGGAAAACAGGGGGAAAGGGTACAATGAGCAGTTCTTC.

This clone was found a few times. The V call is TRBV6-1, the J call TRBJ2-7; weak D call: TRBD1 (6 bases). The germline V gene has CDR1 MNHNS and CDR2 SASEGT. V lost 0 bases to trimming and J lost 4 bases, with 10 bases between them. This CDR3 contains 14 residues. DNA for the CDR3: TGTGCCAGCAGTGAAGCGCGACAGGCTTACGAGCAGTACTTC. This codes for CASSEARQAYEQYF.

This clone was detected only a few times. The rearrangement joins TRBV2 to TRBJ2-4; TRBD1 might be the D (5 bases). The CDR3 is 17 amino acids. Trimming took 3 bases from V and 0 from J, leaving 15 bases between them. The germline V gene encodes CDR1 SNHLY and CDR2 FYNNEI. CDR3 nucleotide sequence: TGTGCCAGCAGTGAGAGGACACAGCCTCTAGCCAAAAACATTCAGTACTTC. It specifies CASSERTQPLAKNIQYF.

This sequence joins TRBV6-1 and TRBJ1-5; TRBD1 aligns across 7 bases. With V trimmed by 5 bases and J by 3 bases, 7 bases remained unmatched. The CDR3 runs 15 residues. The germline V gene has CDR1 MNHNS and CDR2 SASEGT. CDR3 nucleotides: TGTGCCAGCAGTCCCAGGGGGGAATTCAATCAGCCCCAGCATTTT. It is translated as CASSPRGEFNQPQHF.

The rearrangement uses TRBV11-2 and TRBJ2-2; 7 bases are shared with TRBD2. Germline V gene lookup returns CDR1 SGHAT and CDR2 FQNNGV. After removal of 5 bases from V and 6 bases from J, the junction contained 9 bases not matched to a gene. This CDR3 is 15 amino acids long. The CDR3 protein is CASSPGGSYPGELFF. The DNA of the CDR3 is TGTGCCAGCAGCCCGGGGGGAAGTTATCCCGGGGAGCTGTTTTTT. Full variable domain (rest looked up from reference TRBV11-2 and TRBJ2-2): EAGVAQSPRYKIIEKRQSVAFWCNPISGHATLYWYQQILGQGPKLLIQFQNNGVVDDSQLPKDRFSAERLKGVDSTLKIQPAKLEDSAVYLCASSPGGSYPGELFFGEGSRLTVL.

This chain joins TRBV28 and TRBJ1-2; 8 bases align to TRBD1. The CDR3 is made up of 13 amino acids. V lost 7 bases, J lost 4 bases, and 5 bases stayed unmatched. In germline, CDR1 is MDHEN, CDR2 SYDVKM. The CDR3: CASTGTGRYGYTF. The CDR3 coding sequence is TGTGCCAGCACCGGGACAGGCCGCTATGGCTACACCTTC.

The V gene is TRBV4-1, the J gene TRBJ2-3, with 12 bases lining up with TRBD2. V shed 5 bases, J shed 4 bases, and the junction held 10 bases outside the gene matches. Per germline, CDR1 MGHRA and CDR2 YSYEKL. CDR3 size: 17 residues. CDR3 protein: CASSLRGLAGPPDTQYF. The CDR3 bases are TGCGCCAGCAGCTTAAGGGGACTAGCGGGTCCCCCAGATACGCAGTATTTT.

This chain uses TRBV6-6 with TRBJ1-2, with 9 bases aligning to TRBD1. Germline loops: CDR1 MNHNY, CDR2 SVGAGI (reference sequence). CDR3 length: 13 residues. Unmatched junction bases numbered 7, after V lost 7 bases and J lost 7 bases. Here the CDR3 DNA reads TGTGCCAGCATGCCGGGACAGGGTTGTGGCTACACCTTC. Its translation: CASMPGQGCGYTF.

The genes are TRBV5-4 and TRBJ2-3; possibly TRBD2 for D (7 bases). Between the trimmed V and J ends, which lost 4 bases and 7 bases, there was a span of 16 bases. CDR1 is SGHNT, CDR2 YYREEE, per germline (reference sequence). The CDR3 spans 14 residues. The DNA of the CDR3 is TGTGCCAGCAGCCCGGGGGGAGGGGGGAATACGCAGTATTTT. Encoded protein: CASSPGGGGNTQYF. Using reference TRBV5-4 and TRBJ2-3 for the parts outside the CDR3, the full variable domain is ETGVTQSPTHLIKTRGQQVTLRCSSQSGHNTVSWYQQALGQGPQFIFQYYREEENGRGNFPPRFSGLQFPNYSSELNVNALELDDSALYLCASSPGGGGNTQYFGPGTRLTVL.